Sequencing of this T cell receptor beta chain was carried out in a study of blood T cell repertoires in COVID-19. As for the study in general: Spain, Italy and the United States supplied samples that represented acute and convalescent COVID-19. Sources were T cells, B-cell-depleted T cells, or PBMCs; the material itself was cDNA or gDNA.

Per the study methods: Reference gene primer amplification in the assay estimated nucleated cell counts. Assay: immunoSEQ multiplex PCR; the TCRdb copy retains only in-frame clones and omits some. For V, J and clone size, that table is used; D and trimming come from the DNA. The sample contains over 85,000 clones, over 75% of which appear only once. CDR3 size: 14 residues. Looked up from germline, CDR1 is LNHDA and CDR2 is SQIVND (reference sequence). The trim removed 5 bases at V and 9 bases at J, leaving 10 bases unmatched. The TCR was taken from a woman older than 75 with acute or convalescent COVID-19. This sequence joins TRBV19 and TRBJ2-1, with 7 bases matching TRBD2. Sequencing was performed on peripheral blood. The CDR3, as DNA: TGTGCCAGTAGTCGGAGCGGGGTTTTAAGTGAGCAGTTCTTC. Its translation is CASSRSGVLSEQFF.